This is a list of T cell receptor beta chains from one sample in a study of T cells in Graves' hyperthyroidism and ophthalmopathy. One entry per CDR3 protein, called by TCRdb with MiXCR from the multiplex PCR reads. In the table there are 300,000 to 450,000 distinct CDR3 sequences, 13% to 15% of which are singletons. Sequencing was done on a sample of blood. These receptors originate from a woman between 25 and 40 years old with Graves' ophthalmopathy. CDR3s include the opening cysteine and the closing phenylalanine or tryptophan. Each record gives: CDR3 length, V gene, J gene, clone size, D gene, CDR3 protein, CDR3 DNA. The D gene is left open where the match is weak. The size field is filled for only some rows; it gives once, few, many or a size class.

>20|TRBV6-2/TRBV6-3|TRBJ2-5|few|TRBD2
CASSQTQGLAGSAYQETQYF
TGTGCCAGCAGTCAGACCCAGGGACTAGCGGGGTCAGCATACCAAGAGACCCAGTACTTC
>11|TRBV30|TRBJ2-3|many|.
CAWSTADTQYF
TGTGCCTGGAGTACCGCCGATACGCAGTATTTT
>14|TRBV27|TRBJ1-3|many|.
CASSLSLGRNTIYF
TGTGCCAGCAGTTTATCCCTAGGAAGAAACACCATATATTTT
>14|TRBV20-1|TRBJ2-5|many|TRBD2
CSARVDGGRETQYF
TGCAGTGCTAGAGTAGACGGCGGGAGAGAGACCCAGTACTTC
>14|TRBV2|TRBJ2-5|.|.
CASSERGGPETQYF
TGTGCCAGCAGCGAGAGGGGGGGGCCAGAGACCCAGTACTTC
>15|TRBV7-9|TRBJ1-6|.|TRBD1
CASSSLDRINSPLHF
TGTGCCAGCAGCTCCCTGGACAGGATTAATTCACCCCTCCACTTT
>12|TRBV7-9|TRBJ2-7|.|.
CASSFSPYEQYF
TGTGCCAGCAGCTTTTCTCCCTACGAGCAGTACTTC
>13|TRBV3-1|TRBJ2-3|many|.
CASSRIQTDTQYF
TGTGCCAGCAGCCGTATCCAGACAGATACGCAGTATTTT
>16|TRBV20-1|TRBJ1-5|many|TRBD1
CSARPTTGGSVGPQHF
TGCAGTGCTAGACCCACGACAGGGGGAAGCGTGGGGCCCCAGCATTTT
>15|TRBV6-1|TRBJ1-6|few|TRBD1
CASSFRQGGISPLHF
TGTGCCAGCAGCTTCAGACAGGGAGGCATTTCACCCCTCCACTTT
>11|TRBV3-1|TRBJ1-2|many|.
CASSLSDGYTF
TGTGCCAGCAGCCTCAGTGATGGCTACACCTTC
>20|TRBV7-8|TRBJ2-3|few|TRBD2
CASSLEGSGGTLTSTDTQYF
TGTGCCAGCAGCTTAGAGGGGAGCGGGGGGACCTTGACTAGCACAGATACGCAGTATTTT
>18|TRBV9|TRBJ2-3|few|TRBD2
CASSVYPGLASSTDTQYF
TGTGCCAGCAGCGTATACCCCGGACTAGCTTCTAGCACAGATACGCAGTATTTT
>14|TRBV5-1|TRBJ1-1|.|TRBD1
CASSLLQGETEAFF
TGCGCCAGCAGCTTGTTACAGGGGGAGACTGAAGCTTTCTTT
>15|TRBV5-1|TRBJ2-6|many|.
CASSFLESGANVLTF
TGCGCCAGCAGCTTTCTGGAATCTGGGGCCAACGTCCTGACTTTC
>16|TRBV7-8|TRBJ1-5|many|.
CASSPNYGGPYQPQHF
TGTGCCAGCAGCCCTAACTACGGGGGGCCCTATCAGCCCCAGCATTTT
>17|TRBV28|TRBJ1-2|many|.
CASSTYRRDNQMNGYTF
TGTGCCAGCAGTACATACCGGCGGGACAACCAAATGAATGGCTACACCTTC
>18|TRBV6-1|TRBJ1-5|many|TRBD1
CASRYRDRGFDSNQPQHF
TGTGCCAGCAGGTACCGGGACAGGGGGTTCGATAGCAATCAGCCCCAGCATTTT
>16|TRBV5-1|TRBJ2-1|.|TRBD2
CASSLGLAAQGNEQFF
TGCGCCAGCAGCTTGGGGCTAGCGGCCCAGGGCAATGAGCAGTTCTTC
>14|TRBV2|TRBJ2-1|many|TRBD1
CASSEGDRGDEQFF
TGTGCCAGCAGTGAAGGGGACAGAGGCGATGAGCAGTTCTTC
>14|TRBV9|TRBJ1-2|.|.
CASSPPAEFSGYTF
TGTGCCAGCAGCCCACCAGCGGAGTTTAGTGGCTACACCTTC
>14|TRBV11-2|TRBJ1-1|many|TRBD1
CASSPGTGNTEAFF
TGTGCCAGCAGCCCCGGGACAGGAAACACTGAAGCTTTCTTT
>16|TRBV28|TRBJ1-3|.|.
CASSFHSGGLGKTIYF
TGTGCCAGCAGTTTCCATTCCGGGGGGCTTGGAAAAACCATATATTTT
>12|TRBV4-1|TRBJ1-2|many|.
CASSPRGYGYTF
TGCGCCAGCAGTCCGCGGGGGTATGGCTACACCTTC
>14|TRBV14|TRBJ2-2|.|.
CASSGLTITGELFF
TGTGCCAGCAGTGGACTAACAATTACCGGGGAGCTGTTTTTT
>14|TRBV6-4|TRBJ2-2|.|.
CASSDSVDTGELFF
TGTGCCAGCAGTGACTCGGTAGATACCGGGGAGCTGTTTTTT
>15|TRBV9|TRBJ1-5|.|TRBD1
CASSMEGASNQPQHF
TGTGCCAGCAGCATGGAGGGGGCGAGCAATCAGCCCCAGCATTTT
>19|TRBV20-1|TRBJ2-5|.|TRBD2
CSARGLTSGGVGIHETQYF
TGCAGTGCTAGAGGGTTGACTAGCGGGGGGGTCGGTATACATGAGACCCAGTACTTC
>12|TRBV20-1|TRBJ2-5|many|.
CSARVSPETQYF
TGCAGTGCTAGGGTCAGCCCAGAGACCCAGTACTTC
>15|TRBV5-6|TRBJ2-3|many|.
CASSLGLTSTDTQYF
TGTGCCAGCAGCTTGGGACTTACTTCCACAGATACGCAGTATTTT
>13|TRBV9|TRBJ1-1|many|.
CASSVAVDTEAFF
TGTGCCAGCAGCGTAGCTGTGGACACTGAAGCTTTCTTT
>16|TRBV5-6|TRBJ1-2|.|.
CASSRRGAGAGYGYTF
TGTGCCAGCAGCCGACGAGGGGCGGGGGCAGGCTATGGCTACACCTTC
>12|TRBV6-2/TRBV6-3|TRBJ1-1|many|.
CASSWANTEAFF
TGTGCCAGCAGTTGGGCGAACACTGAAGCTTTCTTT
>15|TRBV7-3|TRBJ2-2|many|TRBD2
CASSSAGANTGELFF
TGTGCCAGCAGCTCAGCGGGGGCGAACACCGGGGAGCTGTTTTTT
>17|TRBV6-1|TRBJ1-2|many|TRBD1
CASSQGRGRSINYGYTF
TGTGCCAGCAGCCAGGGGAGGGGGCGCTCAATTAACTATGGCTACACCTTC
>16|TRBV5-5|TRBJ1-5|many|TRBD1
CASSRDRDNSNQPQHF
TGTGCCAGCAGCAGGGACAGGGACAATAGCAATCAGCCCCAGCATTTT
>15|TRBV2|TRBJ2-1|many|TRBD1
CASGHPSEGALEQFF
TGTGCCAGCGGACACCCAAGCGAGGGGGCATTGGAGCAGTTCTTC
>15|TRBV4-2|TRBJ1-6|many|TRBD1
CASSQVSGTGSPLHF
TGTGCCAGCAGCCAAGTTAGTGGGACAGGGTCACCCCTCCACTTT
>14|TRBV3-1|TRBJ2-7|few|TRBD1
CASSPGDRAYEQYF
TGTGCCAGCAGCCCGGGGGACAGGGCCTACGAGCAGTACTTC
>13|TRBV11-2|TRBJ1-4|many|.
CASSLRTGEKLFF
TGTGCCAGCAGCTTACGGACGGGTGAAAAACTGTTTTTT
>15|TRBV11-2|TRBJ2-1|few|.
CASSLMGAGANEQFF
TGTGCCAGCAGTCTCATGGGGGCGGGGGCTAATGAGCAGTTCTTC
>14|TRBV7-3|TRBJ2-7|.|TRBD1
CASSLQGAGYEQYF
TGTGCCAGCAGCTTGCAGGGGGCAGGCTACGAGCAGTACTTC
>13|TRBV3-1|TRBJ2-2|many|.
CASSQGTGGELFF
TGTGCCAGCAGCCAGGGGACTGGCGGGGAGCTGTTTTTT
>15|TRBV18|TRBJ1-1|many|.
CASSPKDYVGTEAFF
TGTGCCAGCTCCCCAAAGGATTATGTCGGCACTGAAGCTTTCTTT
>15|TRBV20-1|TRBJ2-1|few|TRBD2
CSARDRGGAGNEQFF
TGCAGTGCTAGAGATCGCGGGGGGGCAGGTAATGAGCAGTTCTTC
>14|TRBV12-3/TRBV12-4|TRBJ2-5|once|.
CASSWGDTEETQYF
TGTGCCAGCAGTTGGGGGGACACGGAAGAGACCCAGTACTTC
>13|TRBV18|TRBJ2-3|many|.
CASSPESGSTQYF
TGTGCCAGCTCACCAGAAAGTGGGTCTACGCAGTATTTT
>15|TRBV7-2|TRBJ2-7|many|TRBD1
CASSSRQGASYEQYF
TGTGCCAGCAGCTCTAGACAGGGGGCCTCCTACGAGCAGTACTTC
>12|TRBV15|TRBJ2-1|many|.
CATSSRGNEQFF
TGTGCCACCAGCTCTAGGGGTAATGAGCAGTTCTTC
>16|TRBV7-8|TRBJ2-3|few|.
CASSLRVTLYADTQYF
TGTGCCAGCAGCTTAAGGGTCACCCTCTATGCAGATACGCAGTATTTT